This T cell receptor beta chain was obtained from a study of Graves' ophthalmopathy and Graves' hyperthyroidism. CDR3 length: 14 amino acids. Looked up from germline, CDR1 is SGDLS and CDR2 is YYNGEE. Ophthalmopathy was moderately-to-severely active, CAS at least 3, NOSPECS at least 4, lasting under 3 months. Patients were left out if they had other autoimmune diseases, uncontrolled infections, pregnancy or lactation. Worth noting for this clonotype: A read error may account for a junction end that differs from germline.

RNA served as the template for amplifying TCR beta CDR3 regions. RT-PCR was first run with HTBI primers, then multiplex PCR in a second round. In TCRdb, the multiplex PCR reads were re-called with MiXCR into one record per CDR3 protein. Among about 740,000 distinct CDR3 sequences listed, roughly two fifths were seen once. This sequence joins TRBV9 and TRBJ2-5; D is ambiguous. The receptor's source is an adult man with Graves' ophthalmopathy. Sample: peripheral blood. The CDR3 nucleotides read TGTGCCAGCAGCTTGGTTGGTGGGAAAGAGGCCCAGTACTTC. This sequence encodes CASSLVGGKEAQYF.